The present entry profiles one TCR beta chain with its context. What it binds is not known. Sequencing was performed with immunoSEQ multiplex PCR; in TCRdb, only in-frame clones are kept and a portion is missing. This sample has 65,000 to 85,000 clones, with roughly 85% found just once. Pooling covered second doses at about 4 or about 12 weeks. The CDR3 contains 13 residues. CDR1 is SEHNR, CDR2 FQNEAQ, per germline (reference sequence). Trimming cost V 4 bases and J 2 bases, with 9 bases left between them. This entry comes from a study of T cell responses to AZD1222 COVID-19 vaccine. General study results and limits: Donors were chiefly white British, with a greater number of females, and clonal diversity was perhaps underestimated. Rises in breadth and depth of Spike-specific TCRs came after two AZD1222 doses. The span of vaccine-associated CD4 TCRs extended across spike, with dominance at 160-218 and 743-854.

This sample comprised peripheral blood, obtained 28 days after the second AZD1222 dose. The sequence was collected from an adult who received the AZD1222 COVID-19 vaccine. The J gene is TRBJ2-7, the V gene TRBV7-9; perhaps TRBD1 as D (6 bases). CDR3 residues: CASSSDRTYEQYF. CDR3 sequence (DNA): TGTGCCAGCAGCTCGGACAGAACCTACGAGCAGTACTTC.